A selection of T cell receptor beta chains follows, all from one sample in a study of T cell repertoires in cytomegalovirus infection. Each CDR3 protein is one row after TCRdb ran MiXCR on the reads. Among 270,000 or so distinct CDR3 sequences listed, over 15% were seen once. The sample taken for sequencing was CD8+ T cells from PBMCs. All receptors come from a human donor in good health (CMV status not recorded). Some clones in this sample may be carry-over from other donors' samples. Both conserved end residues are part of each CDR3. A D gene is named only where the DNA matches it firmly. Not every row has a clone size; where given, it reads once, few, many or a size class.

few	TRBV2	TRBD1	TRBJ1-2	CASRFLPDRVYYGYTF	TGTGCCAGCCGATTCCTACCGGACAGGGTGTATTATGGCTACACCTTC
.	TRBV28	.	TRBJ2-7	CAIKSRGETYEQYF	TGTGCCATCAAAAGCAGGGGTGAGACCTACGAGCAGTACTTC
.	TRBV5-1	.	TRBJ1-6	CASSFSGVPLHF	TGCGCCAGCAGCTTTTCAGGGGTCCCCCTCCACTTT
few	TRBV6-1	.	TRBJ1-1	CASSEEVSAEAFF	TGTGCCAGCAGTGAAGAAGTGAGCGCTGAAGCTTTCTTT
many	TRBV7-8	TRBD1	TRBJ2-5	CASSLGQKETQYF	TGTGCCAGCAGCTTGGGACAGAAGGAGACCCAGTACTTC
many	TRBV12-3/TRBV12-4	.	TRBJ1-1	CASSIVGVVNTEAFF	TGTGCCAGCAGTATCGTGGGCGTGGTGAACACTGAAGCTTTCTTT
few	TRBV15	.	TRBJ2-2	CATSNLYRTENTGELFF	TGTGCCACCAGCAACCTCTATAGGACAGAAAACACCGGGGAGCTGTTTTTT
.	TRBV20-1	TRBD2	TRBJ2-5	CSARPSPGGGPQETQYF	TGCAGTGCTAGACCCTCCCCCGGGGGGGGCCCTCAAGAGACCCAGTACTTC
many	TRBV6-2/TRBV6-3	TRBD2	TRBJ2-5	CASSYNGRETQYF	TGTGCCAGCAGTTACAACGGGAGGGAGACCCAGTACTTC
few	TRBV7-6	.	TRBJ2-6	CATKQGKEGFGANVLTF	TGTGCCACCAAACAGGGAAAGGAGGGTTTCGGGGCCAACGTCCTGACTTTC
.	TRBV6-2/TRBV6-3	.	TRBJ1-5	CASAVGSKHSNQPQHF	TGTGCCAGCGCCGTGGGGAGTAAGCATAGCAATCAGCCCCAGCATTTT
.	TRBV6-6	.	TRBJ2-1	CASSYGGYEQFF	TGTGCCAGCAGCTATGGGGGGTATGAGCAGTTCTTC
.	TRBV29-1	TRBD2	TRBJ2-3	CSGDSLAGGGDTQYF	TGCAGCGGAGACAGCCTAGCGGGGGGTGGAGATACGCAGTATTTT
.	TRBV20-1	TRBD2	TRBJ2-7	CSARGSSGGAAGEQYF	TGCAGTGCTAGAGGCTCTAGCGGGGGGGCCGCCGGCGAGCAGTACTTC
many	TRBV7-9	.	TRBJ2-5	CASSRDRGETQYF	TGTGCCAGCAGCCGAGACAGAGGAGAGACCCAGTACTTC
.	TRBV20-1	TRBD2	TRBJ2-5	CSAKGLAGGLYQETQYF	TGCAGTGCTAAAGGACTAGCGGGGGGACTGTACCAAGAGACCCAGTACTTC
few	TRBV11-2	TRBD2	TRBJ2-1	CASSLGGLEDYSYNEQFF	TGTGCCAGCAGCTTAGGAGGACTAGAGGACTATTCTTACAATGAGCAGTTCTTC
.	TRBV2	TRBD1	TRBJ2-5	CASSEATTGWGETQYF	TGTGCCAGCAGTGAAGCGACGACAGGGTGGGGAGAGACCCAGTACTTC
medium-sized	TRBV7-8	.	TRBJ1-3	CASSPDTGYIGNTIYF	TGTGCCAGCAGCCCTGACACGGGTTACATCGGAAACACCATATATTTT
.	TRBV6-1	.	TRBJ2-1	CASSELWEQFF	TGTGCCAGCAGTGAATTATGGGAGCAGTTCTTC
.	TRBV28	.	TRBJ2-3	CASSLTDYTDTQYF	TGTGCCAGCAGCCTGACAGACTATACAGATACGCAGTATTTT
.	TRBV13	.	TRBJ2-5	CASSARGQYGNQETQYF	TGTGCCAGCAGCGCCCGGGGACAATACGGGAACCAAGAGACCCAGTACTTC
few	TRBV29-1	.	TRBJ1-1	CSVGVGRQGTEAFF	TGCAGCGTGGGGGTAGGCAGGCAGGGGACTGAAGCTTTCTTT
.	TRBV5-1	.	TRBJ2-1	CASSYRDLHSYNEQFF	TGCGCCAGCAGCTACCGGGACTTACACTCCTACAATGAGCAGTTCTTC
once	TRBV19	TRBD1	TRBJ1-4	CAGRGQPLNEKLFF	TGTGCCGGTAGGGGACAGCCGCTAAATGAAAAACTGTTTTTT
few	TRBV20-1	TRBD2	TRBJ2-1	CSARDSGGAVYNEQFF	TGCAGTGCTAGAGATTCGGGGGGGGCCGTATACAATGAGCAGTTCTTC
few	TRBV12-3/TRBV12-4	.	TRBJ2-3	CASSFLGPSTDTQYF	TGTGCCAGCAGTTTCTTAGGCCCTAGCACAGATACGCAGTATTTT
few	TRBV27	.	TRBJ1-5	CAASLYRDQPQHF	TGTGCCGCCTCACTTTACAGGGACCAGCCCCAGCATTTT
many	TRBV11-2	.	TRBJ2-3	CASSSEALGFRGTDTQYF	TGTGCCAGCAGCTCCGAAGCCCTCGGGTTCAGAGGCACAGATACGCAGTATTTT
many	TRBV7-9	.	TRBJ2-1	CASSPGDSPDNNEQFF	TGTGCCAGCAGCCCGGGGGACAGTCCTGATAACAATGAGCAGTTCTTC
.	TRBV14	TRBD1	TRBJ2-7	CASSQGATGQKQYF	TGTGCCAGCAGCCAAGGAGCGACAGGGCAAAAGCAGTACTTC
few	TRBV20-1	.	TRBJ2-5	CSARDLLDQETQYF	TGCAGTGCTAGAGATTTACTAGACCAGGAGACCCAGTACTTC
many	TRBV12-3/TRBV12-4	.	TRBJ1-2	CASSTHRDLLNYGYTF	TGTGCCAGCAGTACCCACCGGGACCTACTTAACTATGGCTACACCTTC
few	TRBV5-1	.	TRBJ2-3	CASSLPRDQPTDTQYF	TGCGCCAGCAGCTTACCCCGGGACCAACCCACAGATACGCAGTATTTT
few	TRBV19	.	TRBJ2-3	CASSPGFPDTQYF	TGTGCCAGTAGTCCCGGTTTTCCAGATACGCAGTATTTT
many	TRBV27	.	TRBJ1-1	CASRSGDTEAFF	TGTGCCAGCCGATCGGGGGACACTGAAGCTTTCTTT
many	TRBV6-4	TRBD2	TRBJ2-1	CASSTSGGLVNEQFF	TGTGCCAGCAGTACCAGCGGGGGGTTGGTCAATGAGCAGTTCTTC